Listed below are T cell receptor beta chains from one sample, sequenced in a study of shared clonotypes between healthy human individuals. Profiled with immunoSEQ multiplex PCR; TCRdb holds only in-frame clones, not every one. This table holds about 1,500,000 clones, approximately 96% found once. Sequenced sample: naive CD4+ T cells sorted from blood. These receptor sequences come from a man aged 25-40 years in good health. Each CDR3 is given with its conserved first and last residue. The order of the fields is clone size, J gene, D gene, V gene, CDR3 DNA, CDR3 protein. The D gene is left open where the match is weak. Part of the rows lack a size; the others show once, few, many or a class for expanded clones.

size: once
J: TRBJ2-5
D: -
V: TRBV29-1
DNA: TGCAGCGTTGTGGGGAGTGAAGAGACCCAGTACTTC
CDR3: CSVVGSEETQYF

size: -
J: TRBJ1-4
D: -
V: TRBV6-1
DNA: TGTGCCAGCAGTGGCGGACGGCCTAATGAAAAACTGTTTTTT
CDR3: CASSGGRPNEKLFF

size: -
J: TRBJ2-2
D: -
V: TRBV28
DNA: TGTGCCAGCAGGGGCAGTTGGGACGAGAACACCGGGGAGCTGTTTTTT
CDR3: CASRGSWDENTGELFF

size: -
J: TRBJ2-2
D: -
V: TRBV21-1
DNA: TGTGCCAGCACCCTAGACACGGCGTGGGGGACCGGGGAGCTGTTTTTT
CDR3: CASTLDTAWGTGELFF

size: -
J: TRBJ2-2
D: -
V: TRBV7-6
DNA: TGTGCCAGCAGCCCCCCCATTTGGCGTGGGGGCCCGAACACCGGGGAGCTGTTTTTT
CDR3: CASSPPIWRGGPNTGELFF

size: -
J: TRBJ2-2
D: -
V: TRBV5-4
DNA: TGTGCCAGCAGCTTGGACAGCACTTCTCCCGGGGAGCTGTTTTTT
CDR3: CASSLDSTSPGELFF

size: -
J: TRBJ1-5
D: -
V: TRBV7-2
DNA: TGTGCCAGCAGCTTATTTCCAGGGGAGGATCAGCCCCAGCATTTT
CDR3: CASSLFPGEDQPQHF

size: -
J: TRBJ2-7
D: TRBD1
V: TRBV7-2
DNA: TGTGCCAGCAGCTCTCCACAGGGGCGTGGGGCCTACGAGCAGTACTTC
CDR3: CASSSPQGRGAYEQYF

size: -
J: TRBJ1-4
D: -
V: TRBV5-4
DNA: TGTGCCAGCAGCTTAGGGCAGGGTAATGAAAAACTGTTTTTT
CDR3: CASSLGQGNEKLFF

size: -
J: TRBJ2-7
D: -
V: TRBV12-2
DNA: TGTGCAAGTCGCTTAGCCGGAGCAGTCTCCCGGCTCTACGAGCAGTACTTC
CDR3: CASRLAGAVSRLYEQYF

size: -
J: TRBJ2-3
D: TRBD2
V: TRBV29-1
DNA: TGCAGCGTGCGGGAGAGCACAGATACGCAGTATTTT
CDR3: CSVRESTDTQYF

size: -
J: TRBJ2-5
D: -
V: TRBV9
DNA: TGTGCCAGCAGCGTAGGGAGTCTCCAAGAGACCCAGTACTTC
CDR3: CASSVGSLQETQYF

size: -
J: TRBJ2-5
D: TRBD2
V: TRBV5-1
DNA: TGCGCCAGCAGCACGGGACTAGCGGGAGTAGAGACCCAGTACTTC
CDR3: CASSTGLAGVETQYF

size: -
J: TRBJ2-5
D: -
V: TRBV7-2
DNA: TGTGCCAGCAGCGCGTGGGGCCCGGGACTCAACCAAGAGACCCAGTACTTC
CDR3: CASSAWGPGLNQETQYF

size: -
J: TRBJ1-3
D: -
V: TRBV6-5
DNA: TGTGCCAGCAGTTACGGCAGACAACTTGGAAACACCATATATTTT
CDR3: CASSYGRQLGNTIYF

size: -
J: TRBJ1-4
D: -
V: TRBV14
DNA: TGTGCCAGCAGCCAAGACAGGACCGATGAAAAACTGTTTTTT
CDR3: CASSQDRTDEKLFF

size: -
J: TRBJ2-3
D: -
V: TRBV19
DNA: TGTGCCAGTAGTATGTACACATCCACAGATACGCAGTATTTT
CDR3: CASSMYTSTDTQYF

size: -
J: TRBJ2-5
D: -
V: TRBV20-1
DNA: TGCAGTGCTGAGGAAGAGACCCAGTACTTC
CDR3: CSAEEETQYF

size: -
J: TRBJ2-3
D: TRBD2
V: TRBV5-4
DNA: TGTGCCAGCAGCTTGGGGGTAGCGGGATCATCTGATACGCAGTATTTT
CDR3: CASSLGVAGSSDTQYF

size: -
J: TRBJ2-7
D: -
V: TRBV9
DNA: TGTGCCAGCAGCCCCTCATCGCAATCCTACGAGCAGTACTTC
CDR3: CASSPSSQSYEQYF

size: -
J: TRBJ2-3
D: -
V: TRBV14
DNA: TGTGCCAGCAGCCTCAGGGGGGTTAGCACAGATACGCAGTATTTT
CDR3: CASSLRGVSTDTQYF

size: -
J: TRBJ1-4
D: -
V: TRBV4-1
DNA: TGCGCCAGCAGCCAAATGGGGTTGGGGAGCGAAAAACTGTTTTTT
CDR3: CASSQMGLGSEKLFF

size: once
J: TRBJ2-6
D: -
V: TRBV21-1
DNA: TGTGCCAGCAGCAAAAGACAGGGGCCGCCGGGCTCTGGGGCCAACGTCCTGACTTTC
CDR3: CASSKRQGPPGSGANVLTF

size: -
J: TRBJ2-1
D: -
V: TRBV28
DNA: TGTGCCAGCAGTTTATACAATGAGCAGTTCTTC
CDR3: CASSLYNEQFF

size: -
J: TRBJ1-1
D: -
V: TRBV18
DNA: TGTGCCAGCTCACCGGTCATTGTCTCTGAAGCTTTCTTT
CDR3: CASSPVIVSEAFF

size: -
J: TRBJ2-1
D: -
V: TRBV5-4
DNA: TGTGCCAGCAGCGCCGCCGCCGATGGCGGAACCTACAATGAGCAGTTCTTC
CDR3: CASSAAADGGTYNEQFF

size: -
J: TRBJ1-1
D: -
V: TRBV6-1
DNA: TGTGCCAGCAGTGCCCGTAAGAACACTGAAGCTTTCTTT
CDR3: CASSARKNTEAFF

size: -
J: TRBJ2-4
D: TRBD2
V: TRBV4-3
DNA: TGCGCCAGCAGCGTGGGACTAGCGGGAGGGATGATAGCCAAAAACATTCAGTACTTC
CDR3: CASSVGLAGGMIAKNIQYF

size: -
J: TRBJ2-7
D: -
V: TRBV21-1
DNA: TGTGCCAGCAGCGGGACAGAGAAAGGACTAGCGGGAGGGCCCCACGAGCAGTACTTC
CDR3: CASSGTEKGLAGGPHEQYF

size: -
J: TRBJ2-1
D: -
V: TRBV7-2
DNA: TGTGCCAGCAGACAAGGGATTGGGGCGATCTACAATGAGCAGTTCTTC
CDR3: CASRQGIGAIYNEQFF

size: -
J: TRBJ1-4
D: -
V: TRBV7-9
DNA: TGTGCCAGCAGCTTAGGTCAGGGGCGAGGGGCTAATGAAAAACTGTTTTTT
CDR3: CASSLGQGRGANEKLFF

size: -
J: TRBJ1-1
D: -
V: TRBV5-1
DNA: TGCGCCAGCAGGAAGAACACTGAAGCTTTCTTT
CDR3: CASRKNTEAFF

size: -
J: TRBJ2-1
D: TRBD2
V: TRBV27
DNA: TGTGCCAGCAGGCGTCCGGGACTAGCGGGAGGAACCTACAATGAGCAGTTCTTC
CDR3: CASRRPGLAGGTYNEQFF

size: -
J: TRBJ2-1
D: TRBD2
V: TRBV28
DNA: TGTGCCAGCGGCGGAACCGCCTGGACTAGCGGGAGAAGAGGGGGCTACAATGAGCAGTTCTTC
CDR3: CASGGTAWTSGRRGGYNEQFF

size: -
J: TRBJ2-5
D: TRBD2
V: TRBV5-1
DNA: TGCGCCAGCAGCCTCGTAGCGGGAACTCAAGAGACCCAGTACTTC
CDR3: CASSLVAGTQETQYF

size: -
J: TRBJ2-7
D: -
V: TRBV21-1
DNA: TGTGCCAGCACCCTACTAGCTTCAAGCACCTACGAGCAGTACTTC
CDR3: CASTLLASSTYEQYF

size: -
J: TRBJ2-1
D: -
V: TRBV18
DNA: TGTGCCAGCTCACCACCTGCGCAGGAGGAAGGGCAGTTCTTC
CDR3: CASSPPAQEEGQFF

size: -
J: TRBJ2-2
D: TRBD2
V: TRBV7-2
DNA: TGTGCCAGCAGCATAGCACTGACTAGCGGGAGATGGGGGACCGGGGAGCTGTTTTTT
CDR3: CASSIALTSGRWGTGELFF

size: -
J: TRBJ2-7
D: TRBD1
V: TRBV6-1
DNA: TGTGCCAGCTCGGTGGGGACAGTCTCCTACGAGCAGTACTTC
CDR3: CASSVGTVSYEQYF

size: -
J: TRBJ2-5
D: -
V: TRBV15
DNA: TGTGCCACCAGCAGAGACCAAGAGACCCAGTACTTC
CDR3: CATSRDQETQYF

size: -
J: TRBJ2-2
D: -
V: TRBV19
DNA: TGTGCCAGTAGGGGTGGCAGGGCCAACACCGGGGAGCTGTTTTTT
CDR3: CASRGGRANTGELFF